Presented here are 30 T cell receptor beta chains from one specimen sequenced in a study of blood T cell repertoires in COVID-19. The data were produced by immunoSEQ multiplex PCR, yet TCRdb's version contains in-frame clones alone and is incomplete. The sample has over 200,000 clones, around 83% seen once. The sequenced material came from peripheral blood. These receptors originate from a man in his forties with active or convalescent COVID-19.

This clone has just a few counts. This rearrangement joins TRBV25-1 to TRBJ1-4; no clear D gene. V lost 1 base, J lost 11 bases, and 8 bases lay in between. The CDR3 runs 12 residues. CDR1 is MGHDK and CDR2 is SYGVNS in the germline V gene. The CDR3 bases are TGTGCCAGCAGTGAATCTCACGGGAAACTGTTTTTT. This gives the protein CASSESHGKLFF.

This rearrangement joins TRBV5-1 to TRBJ2-4, with TRBD1 identical over 8 bases. The CDR3 sequence is 14 residues long. V trimming: 4 bases; J trimming: 7 bases; junction bases outside the gene matches: 7. Germline loops: CDR1 SGHRS, CDR2 YFSETQ. CDR3 residues: CASSNLDRVNIQYF. CDR3 nucleotide sequence: TGCGCCAGCAGCAACTTGGACAGGGTTAACATTCAGTACTTC.

The CDR3 region is CATSGETGDTEAFF. The DNA of the CDR3 is TGTGCCACCAGTGGGGAGACAGGGGACACTGAAGCTTTCTTT. The J gene is TRBJ1-1, the V gene TRBV24-1; 8 bases line up with TRBD1. Germline V gene lookup returns CDR1 KGHDR and CDR2 SFDVKD. The CDR3 loop spans 14 amino acids. After removal of 5 bases from V and 3 bases from J, the junction contained 4 bases not matched to a gene.

This chain connects TRBV6-5 to TRBJ2-7, with a tentative D call TRBD2 (6 bases). Trimming cost V 7 bases and J 2 bases, with 15 bases left between them. This CDR3 has 14 amino acids. Germline lookup yields CDR1 MNHEY and CDR2 SVGAGI. CDR3 bases: TGTGCCAGCATTTCTGGCGGGGCGACCTACGAGCAGTACTTC. Translated: CASISGGATYEQYF.

This rearrangement joins TRBV7-2 to TRBJ1-2; TRBD1 matches at 8 bases. The CDR3 has 14 amino acids. With V trimmed by 5 bases and J by 4 bases, 6 bases remained unmatched. CDR1 is SGHTA and CDR2 is FQGNSA in the germline V gene. The CDR3 coding sequence is TGTGCCAGCAGCCCAGGGGGCGCGCGCTATGGCTACACCTTC. It encodes CASSPGGARYGYTF.

The chain employs TRBV6-4 and TRBJ1-5; TRBD1 might be the D (6 bases). From germline, CDR1 is MRHNA and CDR2 SNTAGT. The CDR3 sequence is 15 residues long. Trimming shortened V by 5 bases and J by 7 bases, and 18 bases separated the two germline ends. The CDR3 DNA reads as TGTGCCAGCAGTCCACAGGGAAGAGCGGGACAGCCCCAGCATTTT. It yields the protein CASSPQGRAGQPQHF.

This clone was found once. This chain connects TRBV21-1 to TRBJ2-3; the table calls TRBD2, which could not be checked here. TRBV21-1 is a pseudogene. The CDR3 consists of 17 residues. CDR3 bases: TGTGCCAGCAGCAAAGGAGGGGAGGCGAAACGCACAGATACGCAGTATTTT. It translates to CASSKGGEAKRTDTQYF.

The V gene is TRBV9, the J gene TRBJ1-3; D remains unclear. Germline-derived CDR1 and CDR2 are SGDLS and YYNGEE. The CDR3 contains 15 residues. Trimming shortened V by 0 bases and J by 2 bases, and 9 bases separated the two germline ends. The CDR3 spells CASSVEWGAGNTIYF. In DNA form, the CDR3 reads TGTGCCAGCAGCGTAGAATGGGGAGCTGGAAACACCATATATTTT.

The chain uses TRBV29-1 and TRBJ2-3; 14 bases agree with TRBD2. V gave up 5 bases and J gave up 5 bases; unmatched junction bases: 6. The germline V gene has CDR1 SQVTM and CDR2 ANQGSEA. This CDR3 has 15 amino acids. CDR3 protein: CSVQGLAGERDTQYF. The CDR3 nucleotides read TGCAGCGTTCAGGGACTAGCGGGAGAGAGAGATACGCAGTATTTT.

The J gene is TRBJ1-4, the V gene TRBV3-1 (or the pseudogene TRBV3-2); perhaps TRBD1 as D (6 bases). Trimming pared 4 bases from V and 0 bases from J, leaving 15 bases between. CDR1 and CDR2 from the germline V gene are LGHDT and YNNKEL (reference sequence). The CDR3 is 17 amino acids. CDR3 nucleotides: TGTGCCAGCAGCCCATATACAGGGTCCCCAACTAATGAAAAACTGTTTTTT. It codes for CASSPYTGSPTNEKLFF.

The chain couples TRBV6-5 to TRBJ1-2; 7 nucleotides line up with TRBD1. Germline V gene data show CDR1 as MNHEY and CDR2 as SVGAGI. The CDR3 loop spans 12 amino acids. The trim removed 5 bases at V and 9 bases at J, leaving 6 bases unmatched. CDR3: CASSSRDSRYTF. As DNA, the CDR3 is TGTGCCAGCAGTAGCCGGGACAGTCGCTACACCTTC.

This sequence joins TRBV6-5 and TRBJ2-7; 7 bases map to TRBD1. This CDR3 is 13 amino acids long. Germline values: CDR1 MNHEY, CDR2 SVGAGI. The V gene end was trimmed by 8 bases and the J gene end by 2 bases; junction bases not matched to a gene: 6. CDR3 protein: CASRAGQAYEQYF. In DNA form, the CDR3 reads TGTGCCAGCCGAGCAGGACAGGCCTACGAGCAGTACTTC.

This chain joins TRBV9 and TRBJ2-3, with D perhaps matching TRBD1 (6 bases). The CDR3 loop spans 14 amino acids. V lost 1 base and J lost 0, with 6 bases in between. Germline V gene sequence: CDR1 SGDLS, CDR2 YYNGEE. The CDR3 sequence is CASSVTGSTDTQYF. The CDR3, as DNA: TGTGCCAGCAGCGTAACAGGGAGCACAGATACGCAGTATTTT. The whole variable domain, remainder taken from reference TRBV9 and TRBJ2-3, is DSGVTQTPKHLITATGQRVTLRCSPRSGDLSVYWYQQSLDQGLQFLIQYYNGEERAKGNILERFSAQQFPDLHSELNLSSLELGDSALYFCASSVTGSTDTQYFGPGTRLTVL.

The chain recombines TRBV5-1 with TRBJ2-5; D unresolved. Germline V gene data show CDR1 as SGHRS and CDR2 as YFSETQ. V was cut by 0 bases and J by 0 bases, with 6 bases left in between. This CDR3 region has 14 residues. The CDR3 reads CASSLAQDQETQYF. CDR3 coding DNA: TGCGCCAGCAGCTTGGCTCAGGACCAAGAGACCCAGTACTTC.

The chain uses TRBV19 and TRBJ1-1, with TRBD1 identical over 7 bases. CDR1 is LNHDA and CDR2 is SQIVND in the germline V gene (reference sequence). Trimming at V came to 3 bases and at J to 4 bases, leaving 5 bases not matched to a gene. This CDR3 has 14 amino acids. The CDR3 loop is CASSITGAGTEAFF. The CDR3 region has the DNA TGTGCCAGTAGTATCACAGGGGCGGGCACTGAAGCTTTCTTT.

V usage is TRBV6-6 and J usage is TRBJ1-1, with 12 nucleotides matching TRBD1. With V trimmed by 5 bases and J by 5 bases, 15 bases remained unmatched. This CDR3 has 18 residues. CDR1 MNHNY and CDR2 SVGAGI come from the germline V gene (reference sequence). As DNA, the CDR3 is TGTGCCAGCAGTCCCCGAGTCCCGGGACAGGGGGCAAAGACTGAAGCTTTCTTT. Its translation is CASSPRVPGQGAKTEAFF.

The chain uses TRBV7-2 and TRBJ1-1; a possible D gene is TRBD1 (5 bases). V was cut by 2 bases and J by 4 bases, with 14 bases left in between. This CDR3 has 15 amino acids. Germline V gene lookup returns CDR1 SGHTA and CDR2 FQGNSA. CDR3 amino acids: CASSLLRGGATEAFF. CDR3 nucleotide sequence: TGTGCCAGCAGCTTACTGAGGGGAGGTGCCACTGAAGCTTTCTTT.

This sequence joins TRBV3-1 (or the pseudogene TRBV3-2) and TRBJ2-4, with TRBD2 matching over 11 bases. Trimming at V came to 0 bases and at J to 6 bases, leaving 7 bases not matched to a gene. The CDR3 consists of 17 residues. CDR1 is LGHDT and CDR2 is YNNKEL in the germline V gene (reference sequence). The CDR3 DNA follows: TGTGCCAGCAGCCAAGATTTAGCGGGAGGGCCGAGAAACATTCAGTACTTC. It codes for CASSQDLAGGPRNIQYF.

The chain couples TRBV3-1 (or the pseudogene TRBV3-2) to TRBJ2-3, with TRBD2 matching over 11 bases. Germline V CDR1 and CDR2: LGHDT, YNNKEL (reference sequence). CDR3 size: 16 residues. The ends lost 0 bases at V and 2 bases at J; junction bases unmatched: 1. CDR3 bases: TGTGCCAGCAGCCAAGATAGCGGGGGGGTCACAGATACGCAGTATTTT. This codes for CASSQDSGGVTDTQYF.

The chain links TRBV30 to TRBJ2-7; tentatively, D is TRBD2 (6 bases). Germline V gives CDR1 GTSNPN, CDR2 SVGIG (reference sequence). With 8 bases removed from V and 3 bases from J, the gap between germline ends came to 17 bases. The CDR3 is 13 amino acids. CDR3 residues: CALHRGIGYEQYF. The CDR3 region has the DNA TGTGCCCTTCACCGGGGGATAGGCTACGAGCAGTACTTC.

The chain combines TRBV6-6 with TRBJ1-4, with D maybe TRBD1 (6 bases). V dropped 5 bases and J dropped 0 bases, with 16 bases sitting between them. The CDR3 sequence is 17 residues long. Germline V gene lookup returns CDR1 MNHNY and CDR2 SVGAGI (reference sequence). The CDR3 DNA is TGTGCCAGCAGTCGATACGGGACACTTGCAACTAATGAAAAACTGTTTTTT. As protein: CASSRYGTLATNEKLFF.

The table lists this clone with a count of one. The CDR3 protein is CSPREDEQFF. In DNA, the CDR3 is TGCAGTCCCCGGGAGGATGAGCAGTTCTTC. V and J are TRBV20-1 and TRBJ2-1, with 7 bases aligning to TRBD2. The CDR3 is 10 amino acids. Germline V gene lookup returns CDR1 DFQATT and CDR2 SNEGSKA (reference sequence). V trimming: 8 bases; J trimming: 8 bases; junction bases outside the gene matches: 3.

This rearrangement joins TRBV2 to TRBJ2-1; TRBD2 aligns across 8 bases. Per germline, CDR1 SNHLY and CDR2 FYNNEI. Losses at the gene ends were 4 bases for V and 7 bases for J; bases not matched to a gene: 3. The CDR3 consists of 13 residues. CDR3 sequence: CASSAGGRNEQFF. The CDR3 DNA follows: TGTGCCAGCAGTGCGGGCGGGAGGAATGAGCAGTTCTTC.

This clone was seen a handful of times. The J gene is TRBJ1-2, the V gene TRBV11-3; D unresolved. V lost 0 bases, J lost 4 bases, and 6 bases lay in between. The CDR3 is 13 residues long. Per germline, CDR1 SGHNT and CDR2 YENEEA. The CDR3 region has the DNA TGTGCCAGCAGCTTAGATCCTTCCTATGGCTACACCTTC. Protein sequence: CASSLDPSYGYTF. The full variable domain, with the rest looked up from reference TRBV11-3 and TRBJ1-2, is EAGVVQSPRYKIIEKKQPVAFWCNPISGHNTLYWYLQNLGQGPELLIRYENEEAVDDSQLPKDRFSAERLKGVDSTLKIQPAELGDSAVYLCASSLDPSYGYTFGSGTRLTVV.

This sequence joins TRBV18 and TRBJ1-1; 7 bases are shared with TRBD1. Germline-derived CDR1 and CDR2 are KGHSH and LQKENI. The CDR3 sequence is 14 residues long. Unmatched junction bases numbered 6, after V lost 3 bases and J lost 5 bases. The CDR3 nucleotides read TGTGCCAGCTCACCCGATACAGGGGAGACTGAAGCTTTCTTT. This encodes CASSPDTGETEAFF.

Comment on this clone: Within the sample, other DNA sequences also encode this same CDR3. The genes are TRBV30 and TRBJ1-3; TRBD1 might be the D (5 bases). The CDR3 has 12 amino acids. The germline V gene encodes CDR1 GTSNPN and CDR2 SVGIG (reference sequence). Trimming took 1 base from V and 4 from J, leaving 5 bases between them. The CDR3 DNA is TGTGCCTGGAGTGGGGGCGGAAACACCATATATTTT. Its protein product is CAWSGGGNTIYF. The full variable domain, with the rest looked up from reference TRBV30 and TRBJ1-3, is SQTIHQWPATLVQPVGSPLSLECTVEGTSNPNLYWYRQAAGRGLQLLFYSVGIGQISSEVPQNLSASRPQDRQFILSSKKLLLSDSGFYLCAWSGGGNTIYFGEGSWLTVV.

This clone is deemed medium-sized. The chain employs TRBV27 and TRBJ2-7; 12 nucleotides line up with TRBD2. The CDR3 length is 19 residues. The germline CDR1 and CDR2 sequences are MNHEY and SMNVEV (reference sequence). Trimming cost V 6 bases and J 7 bases; bases outside gene matches: 22. Here the CDR3 reads CASRRRLAGEGTPLLEQYF. For the CDR3, the DNA is TGTGCCAGCAGAAGGAGACTAGCGGGAGAGGGTACTCCTCTCTTAGAGCAGTACTTC.

This clone has just a few counts. V and J are TRBV4-2 and TRBJ2-3; D unresolved. The germline gives CDR1 LGHNA, CDR2 YNFKEQ. There are 18 residues in the CDR3. Trimming took 1 base from V and 2 from J, leaving 19 bases between them. The CDR3 sequence is CASSQGASVGSNTDTQYF. The CDR3 bases are TGTGCCAGCAGCCAAGGGGCATCGGTGGGCAGCAACACAGATACGCAGTATTTT.

The chain uses TRBV13 and TRBJ1-1, with D perhaps TRBD1 (6 bases). Trimming removed 4 bases from V and 3 bases from J, with 15 bases in between. The CDR3 covers 15 residues. From germline, CDR1 is PRHDT and CDR2 FYEKMQ (reference sequence). Here the CDR3 reads CASSWRGEGDTEAFF. The CDR3 region has the DNA TGTGCCAGCAGCTGGCGAGGGGAGGGGGACACTGAAGCTTTCTTT.

In its sample, this clone was seen a few times. Other DNA sequences in the same sample also yield this CDR3. V usage is TRBV19 and J usage is TRBJ2-7; 7 bases fit TRBD1. Germline lookup yields CDR1 LNHDA and CDR2 SQIVND (reference sequence). After removal of 4 bases from V and 1 base from J, the junction contained 1 base not matched to a gene. CDR3 length equals 13 residues. The CDR3 bases are TGTGCCAGTAGTACGGGACAGTCCTACGAGCAGTACTTC. It translates to CASSTGQSYEQYF. Looking up the rest from reference TRBV19 and TRBJ2-7 gives the full variable domain: DGGITQSPKYLFRKEGQNVTLSCEQNLNHDAMYWYRQDPGQGLRLIYYSQIVNDFQKGDIAEGYSVSREKKESFPLTVTSAQKNPTAFYLCASSTGQSYEQYFGPGTRLTVT.